This is a list of T cell receptor beta chains from one sample in a study of CD8 T cell repertoires and HIV-1 epitope variants. The data were produced by immunoSEQ multiplex PCR, yet TCRdb's version contains in-frame clones alone and is incomplete. The sample has about 90,000 clones, roughly 81% seen once. Sequences were obtained from uncultured baseline CD8+ T cells from peripheral blood mononuclear cells (PBMCs). These receptors all stem from a male donor with HIV. CDR3s include the opening cysteine and the closing phenylalanine or tryptophan. The D gene is left open where the match is weak.

CDR3aa	CDR3nt	d_gene	j_gene	v_gene	len
CASSPAVELAKNIQYF	TGTGCCAGCAGCCCGGCCGTTGAACTAGCCAAAAACATTCAGTACTTC	.	TRBJ2-4	TRBV14	16
CASSVVLAGGKRTDTQYF	TGTGCCAGCAGCGTCGTACTAGCGGGAGGAAAGAGGACAGATACGCAGTATTTT	TRBD2	TRBJ2-3	TRBV7-2	18
CASSQLDPRTDTQYF	TGCGCCAGCAGCCAACTTGACCCACGAACAGATACGCAGTATTTT	.	TRBJ2-3	TRBV5-1	15
CASGVNEQFF	TGTGCCAGCGGCGTCAATGAGCAGTTCTTC	.	TRBJ2-1	TRBV5-6	10
CASSQTGGSEQFF	TGCGCCAGCAGCCAGACAGGGGGCTCTGAGCAGTTCTTC	TRBD1	TRBJ2-1	TRBV4-3	13
CASSGRGNTEAFF	TGTGCCAGCAGTGGTCGGGGTAACACTGAAGCTTTCTTT	.	TRBJ1-1	TRBV6-1	13
CATTGQGIGGEKLFF	TGTGCCACCACAGGACAGGGGATTGGGGGTGAAAAACTGTTTTTT	TRBD1	TRBJ1-4	TRBV28	15
CASSLQGGAYEQYF	TGTGCCAGCAGCTTGCAGGGAGGGGCCTACGAGCAGTACTTC	TRBD2	TRBJ2-7	TRBV5-4	14
CASQRRGLTDTQYF	TGTGCCTCCCAGCGAAGGGGGCTAACAGATACGCAGTATTTT	TRBD1	TRBJ2-3	TRBV19	14
CASSSQPPYEQYF	TGTGCCAGCAGCTCCCAACCCCCCTACGAGCAGTACTTC	.	TRBJ2-7	TRBV7-9	13
CASSPSGGNQPQHF	TGTGCCAGCTCACCCTCTGGGGGTAATCAGCCCCAGCATTTT	.	TRBJ1-5	TRBV18	14
CASSMGESSGNTIYF	TGTGCCAGTAGTATGGGGGAAAGCTCTGGAAACACCATATATTTT	.	TRBJ1-3	TRBV19	15
CASSFQGADYGYTF	TGTGCCAGCAGCTTCCAGGGGGCGGACTATGGCTACACCTTC	TRBD1	TRBJ1-2	TRBV5-6	14